A single sample is the source of the 6 T cell receptor beta chains below, sequenced in a study of molecular identifiers for immune sequencing clone quantification. MiXCR, applied by TCRdb to the PCR reads, yields one record per CDR3 protein. The data show 300,000 to 350,000 distinct CDR3 sequences, with 20% to 25% seen just once and 0.7% to 0.9% held by the top ten. Input material: naive CD8+ T cells from blood, with Jurkat cell RNA spiked in. The subset here: FACS-sorted CD8+CD4-CCR7+CD45RA+ naive T cells. These TCRs come from a human donor in good health. Some libraries in this study had Jurkat cell RNA spiked in.

This clonotype was recorded at least ten times. CDR3 region: CSARGTGASKNIQYF. In DNA, the CDR3 is TGCAGTGCTAGAGGGACAGGGGCTAGCAAAAACATTCAGTACTTC. The V gene is TRBV20-1, the J gene TRBJ2-4; 9 nucleotides agree with TRBD1. The CDR3 is 15 residues long. Germline V CDR1 and CDR2: DFQATT, SNEGSKA (reference sequence). The V and J ends lost 1 base and 3 bases, in that order; junction bases with no gene match: 4.

This clonotype was recorded many times. V gene TRBV30 combines with J gene TRBJ1-1; 9 bases map to TRBD1. V shed 7 bases and J 3 bases; nucleotides not matched to a gene: 12. The CDR3 extends over 15 amino acids. Germline CDR1 and CDR2: GTSNPN and SVGIG (reference sequence). The CDR3 protein is CASWRDRERDTEAFF. The CDR3 DNA reads TGTGCCTCCTGGAGGGACAGGGAGAGGGACACTGAAGCTTTCTTT.

There are a few counts of this clonotype. The gene calls are TRBV3-1 and TRBJ2-3, with TRBD2 matching 8 bases. The CDR3 spans 16 residues. Per the germline V gene, CDR1 is LGHDT and CDR2 is YNNKEL (reference sequence). V shed 0 bases and J 5 bases; nucleotides not matched to a gene: 7. The CDR3 is CASSQDMAGGLDTQYF. The CDR3 bases are TGTGCCAGCAGCCAAGATATGGCGGGGGGCCTAGATACGCAGTATTTT.

The V gene is TRBV4-3, the J gene TRBJ2-4; D ambiguous. The V end was cut by 0 bases, the J end by 6 bases, with 21 bases between. The CDR3 totals 18 residues. Germline assignment: CDR1 LGHNA and CDR2 YSLEER. Written as DNA, the CDR3 is TGCGCCAGCAGCCAAGATCGGGCTGGGTTCCTAACCAGAAACATTCAGTACTTC. Translated: CASSQDRAGFLTRNIQYF.

On this clonotype itself: A much larger clone differs from this one at a single base, so this may be a read error. V is TRBV12-3 or TRBV12-4 and J is TRBJ2-1; D gene unclear. This CDR3 has 12 residues. The CDR3 sequence: CASSPTANEQSF. In DNA form, the CDR3 reads TGTGCCAGCAGCCCGACGGCGAATGAGCAGTCCTTC.

This clonotype was counted a few times. The V and J genes are TRBV12-3 or TRBV12-4 and TRBJ2-1, with D tentatively TRBD1 or TRBD2 (5 bases each). V was pared by 5 bases and J by 0 bases, with 11 bases between. This CDR3 is built from 15 residues. The CDR3 DNA is TGTGCCAGCAGTACACGGGACGTCTCCTACAATGAGCAGTTCTTC. Translating gives CASSTRDVSYNEQFF.